The rows below give T cell receptor beta chains drawn from one sample of a study of CD8 T cells in Susac syndrome. MiXCR was run by TCRdb on the immunoSEQ multiplex PCR reads, yielding one entry per CDR3 protein. The sample lists more than 150,000 distinct CDR3 sequences; more than 90% were seen once. The source material was CD4+ T cells from PBMCs. The source of these receptors is a human donor with Susac syndrome. CDR3s include the opening cysteine and the closing phenylalanine or tryptophan. A D gene is named only where the DNA matches it firmly. Clone size is not always given. Where it is, it says once, few, many or a class for expanded clones.

abundance: NA
d_gene: NA
v_gene: TRBV29-1
j_gene: TRBJ2-1
CDR3aa: CSVVRQESSYNEQFF
CDR3nt: TGCAGCGTTGTACGACAGGAGAGCTCCTACAATGAGCAGTTCTTC

abundance: NA
d_gene: NA
v_gene: TRBV29-1
j_gene: TRBJ2-3
CDR3aa: CSVVGRLTDTQYF
CDR3nt: TGCAGCGTTGTTGGTAGACTCACAGATACGCAGTATTTT

abundance: once
d_gene: NA
v_gene: TRBV19
j_gene: TRBJ2-5
CDR3aa: CASSIGQGTETQYF
CDR3nt: TGTGCCAGTAGTATAGGGCAGGGAACGGAGACCCAGTACTTC

abundance: NA
d_gene: NA
v_gene: TRBV28
j_gene: TRBJ2-3
CDR3aa: CASRPPTDTQYF
CDR3nt: TGTGCCAGCAGACCCCCCACAGATACGCAGTATTTT

abundance: NA
d_gene: NA
v_gene: TRBV20-1
j_gene: TRBJ1-5
CDR3aa: CSARDIGSLRQPQHF
CDR3nt: TGCAGTGCTAGAGATATTGGGAGCCTTAGGCAGCCCCAGCATTTT

abundance: NA
d_gene: TRBD2
v_gene: TRBV18
j_gene: TRBJ2-7
CDR3aa: CASSVTSGAYYEQYF
CDR3nt: TGTGCCAGCTCGGTAACTAGCGGGGCATACTACGAGCAGTACTTC

abundance: NA
d_gene: NA
v_gene: TRBV7-2
j_gene: TRBJ2-3
CDR3aa: CASSLSRLITDTQYF
CDR3nt: TGTGCCAGCAGCTTATCGAGACTTATCACAGATACGCAGTATTTT

abundance: NA
d_gene: NA
v_gene: TRBV12-3/TRBV12-4
j_gene: TRBJ2-7
CDR3aa: CASSLLGVEQYF
CDR3nt: TGTGCCAGCAGTTTACTGGGGGTCGAGCAGTACTTC

abundance: NA
d_gene: NA
v_gene: TRBV7-6
j_gene: TRBJ1-4
CDR3aa: CASSSTAGLEKLFF
CDR3nt: TGTGCCAGCAGCTCGACAGCGGGATTGGAAAAACTGTTTTTT

abundance: NA
d_gene: NA
v_gene: TRBV7-6
j_gene: TRBJ1-3
CDR3aa: CASSRTEGNTIYF
CDR3nt: TGTGCCAGCAGCAGGACAGAGGGAAACACCATATATTTT

abundance: NA
d_gene: NA
v_gene: TRBV7-2
j_gene: TRBJ2-3
CDR3aa: CASSSQTSRGLDTQYF
CDR3nt: TGTGCCAGCAGCTCGCAGACTTCTCGGGGTTTGGATACGCAGTATTTT

abundance: few
d_gene: TRBD1
v_gene: TRBV6-2/TRBV6-3
j_gene: TRBJ1-6
CDR3aa: CASRETGRHSPLHF
CDR3nt: TGTGCCAGCAGGGAGACAGGGCGGCATTCACCCCTCCACTTT

abundance: NA
d_gene: NA
v_gene: TRBV7-2
j_gene: TRBJ1-3
CDR3aa: CASRHPASGNTIYF
CDR3nt: TGTGCCAGCCGCCACCCGGCCTCTGGAAACACCATATATTTT

abundance: NA
d_gene: NA
v_gene: TRBV19
j_gene: TRBJ2-5
CDR3aa: CASSLLGNQETQYF
CDR3nt: TGTGCCAGTAGTTTATTGGGCAACCAAGAGACCCAGTACTTC

abundance: NA
d_gene: NA
v_gene: TRBV3-1
j_gene: TRBJ1-1
CDR3aa: CASSQDVGLMNTEAFF
CDR3nt: TGTGCCAGCAGCCAAGATGTCGGGCTCATGAACACTGAAGCTTTCTTT

abundance: NA
d_gene: TRBD2
v_gene: TRBV6-2/TRBV6-3
j_gene: TRBJ2-5
CDR3aa: CASVDGLAGEETQYF
CDR3nt: TGTGCCAGCGTTGACGGACTAGCGGGGGAAGAGACCCAGTACTTC

abundance: NA
d_gene: TRBD1
v_gene: TRBV5-1
j_gene: TRBJ2-5
CDR3aa: CASSLDGTAIETQYF
CDR3nt: TGCGCCAGCAGCTTGGACGGGACAGCAATAGAGACCCAGTACTTC

abundance: NA
d_gene: NA
v_gene: TRBV6-2/TRBV6-3
j_gene: TRBJ2-7
CDR3aa: CASSYFWSSYEQYF
CDR3nt: TGTGCCAGCAGTTATTTCTGGAGCTCCTACGAGCAGTACTTC

abundance: NA
d_gene: NA
v_gene: TRBV30
j_gene: TRBJ2-7
CDR3aa: CAWTAATYEQYF
CDR3nt: TGTGCCTGGACGGCAGCGACCTACGAGCAGTACTTC

abundance: NA
d_gene: TRBD1
v_gene: TRBV15
j_gene: TRBJ1-2
CDR3aa: CATSTQDRSELFGYTF
CDR3nt: TGTGCCACCAGCACCCAGGACAGGTCGGAGCTATTTGGCTACACCTTC

abundance: NA
d_gene: NA
v_gene: TRBV3-1
j_gene: TRBJ2-1
CDR3aa: CASSQDQQGDNEQFF
CDR3nt: TGTGCCAGCAGCCAAGATCAACAGGGCGACAATGAGCAGTTCTTC

abundance: NA
d_gene: TRBD1
v_gene: TRBV29-1
j_gene: TRBJ2-3
CDR3aa: CSVGQGAGTDTQYF
CDR3nt: TGCAGCGTCGGACAGGGGGCTGGCACAGATACGCAGTATTTT

abundance: NA
d_gene: NA
v_gene: TRBV30
j_gene: TRBJ2-7
CDR3aa: CACPTGVGAYEQYF
CDR3nt: TGTGCCTGCCCCACTGGGGTTGGGGCCTACGAGCAGTACTTC

abundance: NA
d_gene: NA
v_gene: TRBV14
j_gene: TRBJ2-7
CDR3aa: CASSQFFYEQYF
CDR3nt: TGTGCCAGCAGCCAATTCTTCTACGAGCAGTACTTC

abundance: NA
d_gene: TRBD1
v_gene: TRBV6-6
j_gene: TRBJ2-7
CDR3aa: CASRLGTGFAYEQYF
CDR3nt: TGTGCCAGCAGGCTCGGGACAGGGTTTGCCTACGAGCAGTACTTC

abundance: NA
d_gene: TRBD2
v_gene: TRBV9
j_gene: TRBJ2-7
CDR3aa: CASSVATGGSFSAEQYF
CDR3nt: TGTGCCAGCAGCGTAGCTACGGGAGGGAGCTTCTCGGCCGAGCAGTACTTC

abundance: NA
d_gene: TRBD1
v_gene: TRBV5-1
j_gene: TRBJ2-7
CDR3aa: CASSSHPGTGFYEQYF
CDR3nt: TGCGCCAGCAGCTCCCACCCCGGGACAGGTTTCTACGAGCAGTACTTC